Below, one T cell receptor beta chain is given with its context. Its antigen is as yet unknown. Sequencing ends 3 residues short of the CDR3 end; the germline J gene provides the rest. This CDR3 contains 16 residues. V was clipped by 0 bases and J by 0 bases; unmatched bases: 3. Per germline, CDR1 ENHRY and CDR2 SYGVKD. The data were obtained in a study of T cells in women clearing cervical HPV infection. Study at large: Case blood drawn at lesion detection; control blood after infection cleared.

Study observations and caveats: Effector/memory and HPV-specific T cells were not isolated, and association timing is unknown.

Using immunoSEQ multiplex PCR, the repertoire was profiled, and TCRdb retains in-frame clones only, with some absent. The repertoire table contains tens of thousands of clones. V is TRBV10-3 and J is TRBJ2-7; 9 positions agree with TRBD1. Sequencing used blood buffy coat. The origin of this receptor is a woman aged 18 to 75 with a cervical HPV16 infection that either progressed to CIN3+ or cleared (not recorded which). The CDR3 bases that were read are TGTGCCATCAGTGAGTCGGGACAGGGCAGCTCCTACGAG. Translation: CAISESGQGSSYE. The full CDR3 protein reads CAISESGQGSSYEQYF.